The rows below give T cell receptor beta chains drawn from one sample of a study of cytomegalovirus exposure and HLA in healthy donors. This table comes from immunoSEQ multiplex PCR, and its TCRdb copy is limited to in-frame clones, with some not included. Here the sample spans about 99,000 clones, around 77% being singletons. What was sequenced was PBMCs. These TCRs come from a middle-aged man in good health and CMV-seropositive. Each CDR3 is given with its conserved first and last residue. D genes are given only for firm matches. Expanded clones are given a class, and other clones once, few, many or no size at all.

clone size	J gene	D gene	V gene	CDR3 DNA	CDR3 protein
NA	TRBJ1-1	TRBD1	TRBV29-1	TGCAGCGACCAGGGACAGGGGACAATAAACACTGAAGCTTTCTTT	CSDQGQGTINTEAFF
NA	TRBJ1-4	TRBD1	TRBV11-1	TGTGCCAGCAGCTTCAGGACAGGGAGTAATGAAAAACTGTTTTTT	CASSFRTGSNEKLFF
NA	TRBJ2-7	NA	TRBV6-5	TGTGCCAGCAGTACGTGGACAGACTCCTACGAGCAGTACTTC	CASSTWTDSYEQYF
few	TRBJ2-7	TRBD1	TRBV19	TGTGCCAGTAGTATGATACCGGGACAGAGCGTCCCCTACGAGCAGTACTTC	CASSMIPGQSVPYEQYF
NA	TRBJ1-4	NA	TRBV5-1	TGCGCCAGCAGCTTGGGGGCAGGAAATAATGAAAAACTGTTTTTT	CASSLGAGNNEKLFF
NA	TRBJ2-3	NA	TRBV7-2	TGTGCCAGCAGCCCCGGGACACCGAGCACAGATACGCAGTATTTT	CASSPGTPSTDTQYF
NA	TRBJ1-6	NA	TRBV2	TGTGCCAGCAGTACGCAGGGGTCCCCTTATAATTCACCCCTCCACTTT	CASSTQGSPYNSPLHF
few	TRBJ2-1	TRBD2	TRBV7-9	TGTGCCAGCAGCCCCCCGCTAGGGCTAGCGGGAGTTAATGAGCAGTTCTTC	CASSPPLGLAGVNEQFF
NA	TRBJ1-2	NA	TRBV18	TGTGCCGGCTCACCGTTCAACCGGGAACCCTATGGCTACACCTTC	CAGSPFNREPYGYTF
NA	TRBJ2-7	NA	TRBV28	TGTGCCAGCACGAGCACGCACGAGCAGTACTTC	CASTSTHEQYF
few	TRBJ2-1	TRBD2	TRBV19	TGTGCCAGTAGTAGCGGGAGTGGATACAATGAGCAGTTCTTC	CASSSGSGYNEQFF
NA	TRBJ2-1	NA	TRBV18	TGTGCCAGCTCACCACTGGACTACCTGAATGAGCAGTTCTTC	CASSPLDYLNEQFF
once	TRBJ1-1	TRBD1	TRBV30	TGTGCCTGGAGTTTTTTGGACAGGGAGGCTTTCTTT	CAWSFLDREAFF
NA	TRBJ2-7	TRBD1	TRBV5-1	TGCGCCAGCAGCACACGGACAGGGGGCCTCGACGAGCAGTACTTC	CASSTRTGGLDEQYF
NA	TRBJ2-5	TRBD1	TRBV11-1	TGTGCCAGCAACCGACAGGGGGGAGGAGAGACCCAGTACTTC	CASNRQGGGETQYF